The 30 T cell receptor beta chains presented below share a single source sample, sequenced in a study of cytomegalovirus exposure and HLA in healthy donors. Use of 60 Vbeta and 13 Jbeta primers characterized the PCR. TCRdb keeps only in-frame clones here, not all; method: immunoSEQ multiplex PCR. In the table there are under 200,000 clones, over 75% of which are singletons. The sequenced material came from PBMCs. All receptors come from a woman in her fifties or sixties in good health and CMV-seronegative.

The chain employs TRBV30 and TRBJ1-5; 10 bases are a match to TRBD1. The junction had 8 bases not matched to a gene; V was cut back by 5 bases and J by 7 bases. From germline, CDR1 is GTSNPN and CDR2 SVGIG (reference sequence). The CDR3 has 14 amino acids. CDR3 DNA: TGTGCCTGGGCGCCGGGACAGGGGACCCAGCCCCAGCATTTT. Translated, it gives CAWAPGQGTQPQHF.

V gene TRBV28 combines with J gene TRBJ2-1; no reliable D call. The V end was cut by 8 bases, the J end by 0 bases, with 5 bases between. Germline values: CDR1 MDHEN, CDR2 SYDVKM. The CDR3 runs 12 residues. The CDR3 loop reads CASRSSYNEQFF. DNA for the CDR3: TGTGCCAGCCGGAGCTCCTACAATGAGCAGTTCTTC.

This chain links TRBV19 with TRBJ1-2; 9 bases match TRBD1. The germline gives CDR1 LNHDA, CDR2 SQIVND (reference sequence). CDR3 length: 13 residues. V lost 6 bases, J lost 8 bases, and 7 bases stayed unmatched. CDR3: CASRDRGGEGYTF. As DNA, the CDR3 is TGTGCCAGTAGGGACAGGGGCGGAGAGGGCTACACCTTC. Using reference TRBV19 and TRBJ1-2 for the parts outside the CDR3, the full variable domain is DGGITQSPKYLFRKEGQNVTLSCEQNLNHDAMYWYRQDPGQGLRLIYYSQIVNDFQKGDIAEGYSVSREKKESFPLTVTSAQKNPTAFYLCASRDRGGEGYTFGSGTRLTVV.

V usage is TRBV5-8 and J usage is TRBJ2-7; TRBD1 aligns across 7 bases. Germline CDR1 is SGHTS and CDR2 is YDEGEE. Losses at the gene ends were 1 base for V and 0 bases for J; bases not matched to a gene: 13. CDR3 length: 18 amino acids. The CDR3 region has the DNA TGTGCCAGCAGCTTGTGGGGCTTAACCGGGACAGACTCCTACGAGCAGTACTTC. Translation gives CASSLWGLTGTDSYEQYF.

This chain uses TRBV5-4 with TRBJ2-7; tentatively, D is TRBD1 (5 bases). Trimming left V 0 bases short and J 3 bases short, with 13 bases between. This CDR3 has 15 residues. Per germline, CDR1 SGHNT and CDR2 YYREEE (reference sequence). The CDR3 DNA follows: TGTGCCAGCAGCTTGGGACAGCAAGTATTCTACGAGCAGTACTTC. Translated, it gives CASSLGQQVFYEQYF.

The V call is TRBV19, the J call TRBJ2-1, with TRBD2 matching over 12 bases. This CDR3 comprises 16 residues. The germline CDR1 and CDR2 sequences are LNHDA and SQIVND (reference sequence). The junction had 10 bases not matched to a gene; V was cut back by 5 bases and J by 8 bases. Written as DNA, the CDR3 is TGTGCCAGTAGTTCATCCTCTAGCGGGAGGGCCGATGAGCAGTTCTTC. It yields the protein CASSSSSSGRADEQFF.

The V gene is TRBV11-2, the J gene TRBJ1-2; 8 bases line up with TRBD1. The germline gives CDR1 SGHAT, CDR2 FQNNGV. The junction had 9 bases not matched to a gene; V was cut back by 1 base and J by 8 bases. This CDR3 comprises 15 residues. The DNA for the CDR3 is TGTGCCAGCAGCTTAGGATTTCAGGGGGCAGAAGGCTACACCTTC. Translated, it gives CASSLGFQGAEGYTF.

The gene calls are TRBV6-5 and TRBJ2-1, with 11 bases matching TRBD2. V shed 7 bases, J shed 10 bases, and the junction held 6 bases outside the gene matches. This CDR3 has 13 amino acids. Germline values: CDR1 MNHEY, CDR2 SVGAGI. The chain's CDR3 is CASNLAGGKEQFF. CDR3 nucleotide sequence: TGTGCCAGCAATCTAGCGGGAGGTAAGGAGCAGTTCTTC.

The gene calls are TRBV18 and TRBJ1-5, with 7 bases lining up with TRBD1. CDR3 length: 18 residues. The germline V gene has CDR1 KGHSH and CDR2 LQKENI. J gave up 12 bases and V 3 bases, and 23 bases lay outside the gene matches. The DNA for the CDR3 is TGTGCCAGCTCACCCCAAATCCTAGGACAGGCCGTACCGGAGCGCCAGCATTTT. Protein product: CASSPQILGQAVPERQHF.

The chain has TRBV29-1 and TRBJ1-1; tentative D call: TRBD1 (5 bases). This CDR3 is built from 12 residues. CDR1 is SQVTM, CDR2 ANQGSEA, per germline. Between the trimmed V and J ends, which lost 3 bases and 10 bases, there was a span of 15 bases. The CDR3 region has the DNA TGCAGCGTTGAGACAGCGTGGATTGGAGCTTTCTTT. Protein product: CSVETAWIGAFF.

This chain joins TRBV9 and TRBJ2-1, with TRBD2 matching over 7 bases. Looked up from germline, CDR1 is SGDLS and CDR2 is YYNGEE. V was pared by 3 bases and J by 4 bases, with 13 bases of the junction left unmatched. This CDR3 has 17 residues. CDR3 residues: CASSESPGGIGYNEQFF. CDR3 in DNA: TGTGCCAGCAGCGAGTCCCCCGGGGGGATTGGGTACAATGAGCAGTTCTTC.

The V gene is TRBV19, the J gene TRBJ2-1; 12 nucleotides match TRBD2. The CDR3 has 16 amino acids. J gave up 5 bases and V 5 bases, and 7 bases lay outside the gene matches. Germline V CDR1 and CDR2: LNHDA, SQIVND (reference sequence). The CDR3 reads CASSATTSGRNNEQFF. CDR3 coding DNA: TGTGCCAGTAGTGCGACGACTAGCGGGAGAAACAATGAGCAGTTCTTC.

The chain uses TRBV29-1 and TRBJ2-7; 10 nucleotides align to TRBD1. The CDR3 loop spans 16 amino acids. V was clipped by 0 bases and J by 0 bases; unmatched bases: 5. CDR1 and CDR2 (germline): SQVTM, ANQGSEA. CDR3 in amino acids: CSVEDRQGAISYEQYF. Written as DNA, the CDR3 is TGCAGCGTTGAAGACCGACAGGGGGCGATCTCCTACGAGCAGTACTTC.

The chain recombines TRBV4-3 with TRBJ1-3, with TRBD1 identical over 11 bases. V shed 2 bases, J shed 4 bases, and the junction held 7 bases outside the gene matches. Germline loops: CDR1 LGHNA, CDR2 YSLEER. The CDR3 extends over 17 amino acids. CDR3 sequence: CASSQRGQGARGNTIYF. DNA of the CDR3: TGCGCCAGCAGCCAAAGAGGACAGGGGGCGAGGGGAAACACCATATATTTT.

This clone came up once. The gene calls are TRBV15 and TRBJ2-7; 7 bases align to TRBD2. CDR3 length: 15 residues. Germline CDR1 LNHNV, CDR2 YYDKDF (reference sequence). Losses at the gene ends were 1 base for V and 4 bases for J; bases not matched to a gene: 7. The CDR3 is CATSRGSGGRYEQYF. As DNA, the CDR3 is TGTGCCACCAGCAGAGGTTCCGGGGGGAGGTACGAGCAGTACTTC.

CDR3 protein: CASSSRGILSYNEQFF. For the CDR3, the DNA is TGTGCCAGCAGTTCCCGTGGCATCCTCTCCTACAATGAGCAGTTCTTC. V is TRBV27 and J is TRBJ2-1; D unresolved. The CDR3 is made up of 16 amino acids. Trimming left V 4 bases short and J 0 bases short, with 13 bases between. Germline V gene sequence: CDR1 MNHEY, CDR2 SMNVEV (reference sequence).

The V gene is TRBV5-4, the J gene TRBJ2-7; TRBD2 is a possible D gene (5 bases). Trimming stripped 4 bases from V and 3 bases from J, with 17 bases between. The CDR3 is 15 amino acids. In germline, CDR1 is SGHNT, CDR2 YYREEE (reference sequence). In DNA, the CDR3 is TGTGCCAGCAGCATACGGGCTGGGAGAGGCTACGAGCAGTACTTC. The encoded protein is CASSIRAGRGYEQYF.

This clone was counted between two and nine times. The rearrangement joins TRBV6-4 to TRBJ2-3; possible D gene TRBD2, 7 bases. This CDR3 region has 15 residues. The V end lost 3 bases, the J end lost 2 bases, and 12 bases lay between the germline ends. The germline gives CDR1 MRHNA, CDR2 SNTAGT. The CDR3 region has the DNA TGTGCCAGCAGTGAAGGGGGGGCGGACACAGATACGCAGTATTTT. Its protein product is CASSEGGADTDTQYF.

V and J are TRBV5-1 and TRBJ2-5, with a tentative D call TRBD2 (5 bases). Trimming took 3 bases from V and 3 from J, leaving 12 bases between them. Germline loops: CDR1 SGHRS, CDR2 YFSETQ. The CDR3 runs 14 residues. CDR3 amino acids: CASSWGPGEETQYF. Written as DNA, the CDR3 is TGCGCCAGCAGCTGGGGTCCCGGGGAAGAGACCCAGTACTTC.

A single count supports this clone. This chain connects TRBV7-9 to TRBJ1-1; D possibly corresponds to TRBD1 (5 bases). The CDR3 extends over 16 amino acids. With 3 bases removed from V and 1 base from J, the gap between germline ends came to 15 bases. Germline V gene sequence: CDR1 SEHNR, CDR2 FQNEAQ (reference sequence). The CDR3 spells CASSLDFGRGNTEAFF. CDR3 sequence (DNA): TGTGCCAGCAGCTTGGACTTCGGGAGGGGGAACACTGAAGCTTTCTTT.

The rearrangement joins TRBV28 to TRBJ1-4; D ambiguous. The germline CDR1 and CDR2 sequences are MDHEN and SYDVKM. The CDR3 has 10 amino acids. The V end lost 8 bases, the J end lost 5 bases, and 3 bases lay between the germline ends. The CDR3 DNA sequence: TGTGCCAGCCAAAATGAAAAACTGTTTTTT. Amino acids: CASQNEKLFF.

A few counts support this clone. The V and J genes are TRBV14 and TRBJ2-7, with D hard to call. V lost 1 base, J lost 3 bases, and 13 bases lay in between. The germline gives CDR1 SGHDN, CDR2 FVKESK. The CDR3 sequence is 15 residues long. CDR3 residues: CASSQARVGIYEQYF. The CDR3 DNA follows: TGTGCCAGCAGCCAAGCACGGGTTGGTATCTACGAGCAGTACTTC.

The rearrangement joins TRBV27 to TRBJ2-1, with TRBD2 matching 13 bases. The V segment lost 4 bases and the J segment 4 bases; nucleotides outside the gene matches: 13. CDR3 length: 19 residues. Per germline, CDR1 MNHEY and CDR2 SMNVEV (reference sequence). The CDR3: CASSSPEGLAGNGYNEQFF. The DNA for the CDR3 is TGTGCCAGCAGTTCCCCGGAGGGACTAGCGGGAAATGGGTACAATGAGCAGTTCTTC.

The chain uses TRBV5-4 and TRBJ1-1, with 9 bases that match TRBD1. Germline trimming cut 3 bases from V and 0 bases from J; bases unmatched to any gene: 3. CDR3 length: 15 residues. CDR1 SGHNT and CDR2 YYREEE come from the germline V gene (reference sequence). CDR3 bases: TGTGCCAGCAGCTCCTGGACAGGGGTGAACACTGAAGCTTTCTTT. It specifies CASSSWTGVNTEAFF.

This rearrangement joins TRBV6-1 to TRBJ1-1, with TRBD1 matching 7 bases. V shed 1 base and J 5 bases; nucleotides not matched to a gene: 7. Germline assignment: CDR1 MNHNS and CDR2 SASEGT. The CDR3 consists of 15 residues. This CDR3 reads CASSEGSGGRTEAFF. CDR3 sequence (DNA): TGTGCCAGCAGTGAAGGGTCAGGGGGGCGAACTGAAGCTTTCTTT.

The chain uses TRBV29-1 and TRBJ2-7, with TRBD2 identical over 7 bases. The CDR3 is 13 amino acids. CDR1 is SQVTM and CDR2 is ANQGSEA in the germline V gene. V trimming: 6 bases; J trimming: 3 bases; junction bases outside the gene matches: 8. The CDR3 coding sequence is TGCAGCGTGGGGCTAGCGGACCGCTACGAGCAGTACTTC. Protein sequence: CSVGLADRYEQYF.

This clone has more than one count but fewer than ten. The rearrangement uses TRBV19 and TRBJ2-2; D might be TRBD1 (7 bases). The V gene lost 1 base and the J gene lost 4 bases, with 16 bases spanning the gap. Germline lookup yields CDR1 LNHDA and CDR2 SQIVND (reference sequence). This CDR3 has 17 residues. The CDR3 coding sequence is TGTGCCAGTAGTATAGCGGAGGGAAGGGGGCTCACCGGGGAGCTGTTTTTT. Encoded protein: CASSIAEGRGLTGELFF.

The V call is TRBV15, the J call TRBJ1-1, with 7 bases lining up with TRBD1. The CDR3 consists of 16 residues. The germline V gene has CDR1 LNHNV and CDR2 YYDKDF (reference sequence). Trimming took 9 bases from V and 0 from J; bases not matched to a gene: 13. CDR3 protein: CATSDWTGPMNTEAFF. In DNA, the CDR3 is TGTGCCACAAGCGACTGGACAGGTCCAATGAACACTGAAGCTTTCTTT.

V and J are TRBV7-8 and TRBJ2-5, with D perhaps matching TRBD1 (6 bases). V lost 1 base and J lost 1, with 16 bases in between. This CDR3 contains 17 residues. CDR1 is SGHVS and CDR2 is FQNEAQ in the germline V gene. The CDR3 DNA reads as TGTGCCAGCAGCTTAGTGTTAGGTGACAGGTCCCAAGAGACCCAGTACTTC. It translates to CASSLVLGDRSQETQYF.

The chain recombines TRBV5-4 with TRBJ2-5; 7 bases line up with TRBD2. CDR1 and CDR2 from the germline V gene are SGHNT and YYREEE (reference sequence). The CDR3 extends over 15 amino acids. V dropped 0 bases and J dropped 0; count of bases not matched to a gene: 2. This CDR3 is CASSLGGRDQETQYF. The CDR3 bases are TGTGCCAGCAGCTTGGGGGGGAGGGACCAAGAGACCCAGTACTTC.